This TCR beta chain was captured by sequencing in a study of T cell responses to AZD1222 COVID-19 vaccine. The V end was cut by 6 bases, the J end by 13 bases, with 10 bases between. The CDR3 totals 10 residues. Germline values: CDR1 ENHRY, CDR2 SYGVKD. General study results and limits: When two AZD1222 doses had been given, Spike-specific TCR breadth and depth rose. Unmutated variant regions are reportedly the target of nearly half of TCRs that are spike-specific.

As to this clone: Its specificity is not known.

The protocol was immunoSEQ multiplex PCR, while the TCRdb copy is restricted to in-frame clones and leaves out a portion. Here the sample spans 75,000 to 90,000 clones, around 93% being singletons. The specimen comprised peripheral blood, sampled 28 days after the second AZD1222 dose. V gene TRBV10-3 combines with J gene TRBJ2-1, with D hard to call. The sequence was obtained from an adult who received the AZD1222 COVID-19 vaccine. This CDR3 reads CAIRGQVQFF. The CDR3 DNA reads TGTGCCATCAGGGGCCAGGTTCAGTTCTTC.